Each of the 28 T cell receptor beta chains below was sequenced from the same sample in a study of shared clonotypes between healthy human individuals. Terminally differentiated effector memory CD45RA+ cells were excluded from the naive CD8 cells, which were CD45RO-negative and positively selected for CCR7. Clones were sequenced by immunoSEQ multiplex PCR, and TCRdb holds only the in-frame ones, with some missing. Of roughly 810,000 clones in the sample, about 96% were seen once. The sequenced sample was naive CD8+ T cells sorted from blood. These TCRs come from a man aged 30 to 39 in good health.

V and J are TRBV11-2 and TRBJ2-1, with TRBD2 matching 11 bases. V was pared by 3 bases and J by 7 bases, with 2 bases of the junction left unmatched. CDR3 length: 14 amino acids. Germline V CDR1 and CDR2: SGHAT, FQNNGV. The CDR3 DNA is TGTGCCAGCAGCTTCCTAGCGGGAGGAAATGAGCAGTTCTTC. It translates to CASSFLAGGNEQFF.

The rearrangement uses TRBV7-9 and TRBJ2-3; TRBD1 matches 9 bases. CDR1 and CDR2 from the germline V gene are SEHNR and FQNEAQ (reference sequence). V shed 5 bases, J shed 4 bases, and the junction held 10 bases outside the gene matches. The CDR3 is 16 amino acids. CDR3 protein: CASSPPRDREADTQYF. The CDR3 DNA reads TGTGCCAGCAGCCCACCACGGGACAGGGAGGCAGATACGCAGTATTTT.

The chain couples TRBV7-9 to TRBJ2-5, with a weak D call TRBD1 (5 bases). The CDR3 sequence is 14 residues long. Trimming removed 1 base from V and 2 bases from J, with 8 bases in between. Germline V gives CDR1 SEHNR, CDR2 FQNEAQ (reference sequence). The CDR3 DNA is TGTGCCAGCAGCTTAGTCAGGGCGCAAGAGACCCAGTACTTC. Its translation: CASSLVRAQETQYF.

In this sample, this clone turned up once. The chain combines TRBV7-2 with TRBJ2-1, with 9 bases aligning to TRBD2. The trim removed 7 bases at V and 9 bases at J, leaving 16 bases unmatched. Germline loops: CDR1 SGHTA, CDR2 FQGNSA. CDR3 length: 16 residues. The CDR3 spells CASIPLAGQLTAEQFF. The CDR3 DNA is TGTGCCAGCATCCCTCTAGCGGGACAACTTACGGCTGAGCAGTTCTTC.

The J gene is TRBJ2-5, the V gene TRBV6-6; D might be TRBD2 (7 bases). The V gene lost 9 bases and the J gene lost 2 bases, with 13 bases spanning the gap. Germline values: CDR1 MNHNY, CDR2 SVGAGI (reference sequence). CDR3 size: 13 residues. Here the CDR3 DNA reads TGTGCCAGTCGAAAGGGGGGGCAAGAGACCCAGTACTTC. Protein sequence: CASRKGGQETQYF.

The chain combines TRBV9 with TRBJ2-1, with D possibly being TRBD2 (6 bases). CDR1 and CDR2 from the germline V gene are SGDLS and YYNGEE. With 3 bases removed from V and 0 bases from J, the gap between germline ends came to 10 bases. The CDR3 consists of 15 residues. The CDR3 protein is CASSAGLLSYNEQFF. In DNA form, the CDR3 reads TGTGCCAGCAGCGCGGGACTCCTCTCCTACAATGAGCAGTTCTTC.

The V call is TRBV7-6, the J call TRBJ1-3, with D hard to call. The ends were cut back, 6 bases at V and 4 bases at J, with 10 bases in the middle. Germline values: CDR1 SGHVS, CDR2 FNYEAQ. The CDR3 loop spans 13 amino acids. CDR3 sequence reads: CASRSVLGNTIYF. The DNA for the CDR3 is TGTGCCAGCAGATCCGTCCTCGGAAACACCATATATTTT.

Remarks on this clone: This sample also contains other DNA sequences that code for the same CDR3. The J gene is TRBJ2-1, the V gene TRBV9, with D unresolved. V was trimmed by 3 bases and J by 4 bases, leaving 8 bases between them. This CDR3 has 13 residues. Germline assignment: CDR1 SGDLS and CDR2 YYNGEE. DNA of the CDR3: TGTGCCAGCAGCGGAACAGCATACAATGAGCAGTTCTTC. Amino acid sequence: CASSGTAYNEQFF.

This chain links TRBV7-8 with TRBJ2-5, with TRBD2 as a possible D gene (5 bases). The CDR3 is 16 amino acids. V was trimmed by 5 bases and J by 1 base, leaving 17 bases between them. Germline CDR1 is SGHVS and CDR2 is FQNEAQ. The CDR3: CASSEVQAVTQETQYF. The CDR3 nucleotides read TGTGCCAGCAGCGAGGTTCAAGCGGTCACCCAAGAGACCCAGTACTTC. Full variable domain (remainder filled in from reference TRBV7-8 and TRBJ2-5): GAGVSQSPRYKVAKRGQDVALRCDPISGHVSLFWYQQALGQGPEFLTYFQNEAQLDKSGLPSDRFFAERPEGSVSTLKIQRTQQEDSAVYLCASSEVQAVTQETQYFGPGTRLLVL.

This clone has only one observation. The CDR3 is CASSPRGHIGGASPSNEQFF. The CDR3 bases are TGTGCCAGCTCACCACGGGGGCATATAGGAGGGGCATCCCCATCCAATGAGCAGTTCTTC. The chain has TRBV18 and TRBJ2-1; either TRBD1 or TRBD2 may supply D (6 bases each). Germline CDR1 reads KGHSH; CDR2 reads LQKENI. The CDR3 is made up of 20 amino acids. V dropped 1 base and J dropped 6 bases, with 28 bases sitting between them.

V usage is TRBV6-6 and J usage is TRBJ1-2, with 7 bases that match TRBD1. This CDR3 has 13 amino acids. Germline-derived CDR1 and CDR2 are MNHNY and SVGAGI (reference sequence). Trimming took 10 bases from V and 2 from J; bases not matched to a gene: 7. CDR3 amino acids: CAIADRTNYGYTF. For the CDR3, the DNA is TGTGCCATTGCGGACAGGACAAACTATGGCTACACCTTC.

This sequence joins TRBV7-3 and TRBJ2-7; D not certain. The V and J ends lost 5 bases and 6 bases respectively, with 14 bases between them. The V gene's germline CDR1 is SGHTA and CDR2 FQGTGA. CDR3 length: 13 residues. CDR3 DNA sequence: TGTGCCAGCAGCCATAGGGTATTTAGCGAGCAGTACTTC. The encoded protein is CASSHRVFSEQYF.

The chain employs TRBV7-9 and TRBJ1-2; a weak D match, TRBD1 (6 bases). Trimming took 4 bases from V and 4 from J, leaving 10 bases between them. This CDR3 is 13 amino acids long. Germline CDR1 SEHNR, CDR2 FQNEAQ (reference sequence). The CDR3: CASSSQGTYGYTF. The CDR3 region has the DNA TGTGCCAGCAGCTCACAGGGAACCTATGGCTACACCTTC. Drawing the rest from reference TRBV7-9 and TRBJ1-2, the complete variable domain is DTGVSQNPRHKITKRGQNVTFRCDPISEHNRLYWYRQTLGQGPEFLTYFQNEAQLEKSRLLSDRFSAERPKGSFSTLEIQRTEQGDSAMYLCASSSQGTYGYTFGSGTRLTVV.

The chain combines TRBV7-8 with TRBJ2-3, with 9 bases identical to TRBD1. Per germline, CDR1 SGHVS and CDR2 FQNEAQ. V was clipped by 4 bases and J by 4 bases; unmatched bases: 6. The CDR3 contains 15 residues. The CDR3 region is CASSSTGGRADTQYF. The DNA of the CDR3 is TGTGCCAGCAGCTCGACAGGGGGAAGGGCAGATACGCAGTATTTT. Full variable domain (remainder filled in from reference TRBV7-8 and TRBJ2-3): GAGVSQSPRYKVAKRGQDVALRCDPISGHVSLFWYQQALGQGPEFLTYFQNEAQLDKSGLPSDRFFAERPEGSVSTLKIQRTQQEDSAVYLCASSSTGGRADTQYFGPGTRLTVL.

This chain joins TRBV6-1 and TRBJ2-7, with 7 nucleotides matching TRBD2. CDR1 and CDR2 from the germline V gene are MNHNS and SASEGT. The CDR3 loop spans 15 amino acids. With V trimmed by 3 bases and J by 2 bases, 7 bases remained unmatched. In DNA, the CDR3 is TGTGCCAGCAGTGACCAACCTAGCGGTGCCTACGAGCAGTACTTC. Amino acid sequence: CASSDQPSGAYEQYF.

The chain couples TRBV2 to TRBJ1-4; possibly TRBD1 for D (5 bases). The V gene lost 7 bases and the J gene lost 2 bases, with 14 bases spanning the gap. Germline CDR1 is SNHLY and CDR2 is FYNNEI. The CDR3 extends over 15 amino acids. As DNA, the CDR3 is TGTGCCAGCATCGCGGTGGGGCTGACTAATGAAAAACTGTTTTTT. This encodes CASIAVGLTNEKLFF. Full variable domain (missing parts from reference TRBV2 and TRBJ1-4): EPEVTQTPSHQVTQMGQEVILRCVPISNHLYFYWYRQILGQKVEFLVSFYNNEISEKSEIFDDQFSVERPDGSNFTLKIRSTKLEDSAMYFCASIAVGLTNEKLFFGSGTQLSVL.

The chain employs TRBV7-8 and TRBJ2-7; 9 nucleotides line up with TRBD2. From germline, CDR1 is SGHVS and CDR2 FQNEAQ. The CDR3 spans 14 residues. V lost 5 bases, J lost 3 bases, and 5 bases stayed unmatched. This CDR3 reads CASSELAGDYEQYF. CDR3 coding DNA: TGTGCCAGCAGCGAACTAGCGGGTGACTACGAGCAGTACTTC.

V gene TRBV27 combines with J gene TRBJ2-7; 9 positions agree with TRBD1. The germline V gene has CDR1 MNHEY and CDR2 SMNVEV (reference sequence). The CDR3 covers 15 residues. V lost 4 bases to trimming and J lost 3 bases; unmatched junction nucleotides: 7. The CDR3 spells CASSSTGGLFYEQYF. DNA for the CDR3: TGTGCCAGCAGTTCGACAGGGGGACTTTTCTACGAGCAGTACTTC.

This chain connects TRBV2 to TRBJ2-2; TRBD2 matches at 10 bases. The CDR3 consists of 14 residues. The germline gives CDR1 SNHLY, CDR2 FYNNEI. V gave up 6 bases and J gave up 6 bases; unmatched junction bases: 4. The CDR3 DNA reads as TGTGCCAGCAGACTAGGACTAGCGGCCGGGGAGCTGTTTTTT. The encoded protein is CASRLGLAAGELFF.

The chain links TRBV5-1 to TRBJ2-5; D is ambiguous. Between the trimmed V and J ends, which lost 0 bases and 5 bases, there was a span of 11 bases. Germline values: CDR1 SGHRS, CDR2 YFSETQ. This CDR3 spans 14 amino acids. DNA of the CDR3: TGCGCCAGCAGCTTGGTAGGGAATAAGGAGACCCAGTACTTC. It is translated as CASSLVGNKETQYF.

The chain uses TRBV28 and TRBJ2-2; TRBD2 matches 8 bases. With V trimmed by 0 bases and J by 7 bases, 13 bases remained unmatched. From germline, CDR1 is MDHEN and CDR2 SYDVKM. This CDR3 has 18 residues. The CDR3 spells CASSLWTTGTRSGGELFF. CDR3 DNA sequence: TGTGCCAGCAGTTTATGGACGACCGGGACTAGGAGTGGCGGGGAGCTGTTTTTT.

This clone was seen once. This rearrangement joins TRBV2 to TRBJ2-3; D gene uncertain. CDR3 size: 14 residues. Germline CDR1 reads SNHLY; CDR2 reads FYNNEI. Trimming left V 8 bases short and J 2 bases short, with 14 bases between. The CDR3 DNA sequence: TGTGCCAGCTATGGCGGACCTTACACAGATACGCAGTATTTT. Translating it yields CASYGGPYTDTQYF.

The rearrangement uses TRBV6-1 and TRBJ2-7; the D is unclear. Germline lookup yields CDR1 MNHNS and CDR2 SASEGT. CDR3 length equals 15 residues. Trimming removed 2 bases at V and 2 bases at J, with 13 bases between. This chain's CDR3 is CASSEPVGSTYEQYF. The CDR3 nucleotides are TGTGCCAGCAGTGAACCAGTGGGCAGCACCTACGAGCAGTACTTC.

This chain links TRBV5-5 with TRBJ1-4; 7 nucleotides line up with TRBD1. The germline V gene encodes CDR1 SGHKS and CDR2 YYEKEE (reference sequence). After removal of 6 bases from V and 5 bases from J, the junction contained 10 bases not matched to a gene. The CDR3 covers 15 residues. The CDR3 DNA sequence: TGTGCCAGCACCAAAAGGGACAGCTCAAATGAAAAACTGTTTTTT. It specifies CASTKRDSSNEKLFF.

As DNA, the CDR3 is TGTGCCAGCAGCCCCCTTAGGAACCGGCGCTACGAGCAGTACTTC. The encoded protein is CASSPLRNRRYEQYF. The chain uses TRBV7-2 and TRBJ2-7; no definite D call. The V end was cut by 5 bases, the J end by 3 bases, with 17 bases between. This CDR3 is built from 15 residues. The germline CDR1 and CDR2 sequences are SGHTA and FQGNSA.

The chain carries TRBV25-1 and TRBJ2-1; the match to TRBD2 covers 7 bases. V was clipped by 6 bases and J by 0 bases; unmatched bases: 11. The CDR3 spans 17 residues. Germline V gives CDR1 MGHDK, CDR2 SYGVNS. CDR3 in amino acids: CASRGWRETTSYNEQFF. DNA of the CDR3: TGTGCCAGCAGGGGTTGGCGGGAGACTACCTCCTACAATGAGCAGTTCTTC. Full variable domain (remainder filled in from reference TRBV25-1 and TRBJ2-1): EADIYQTPRYLVIGTGKKITLECSQTMGHDKMYWYQQDPGMELHLIHYSYGVNSTEKGDLSSESTVSRIRTEHFPLTLESARPSHTSQYLCASRGWRETTSYNEQFFGPGTRLTVL.

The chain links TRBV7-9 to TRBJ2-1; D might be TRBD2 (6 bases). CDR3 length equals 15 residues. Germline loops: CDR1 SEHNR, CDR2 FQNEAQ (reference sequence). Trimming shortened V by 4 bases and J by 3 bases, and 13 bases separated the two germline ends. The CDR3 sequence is CASSSNSGIYNEQFF. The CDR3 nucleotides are TGTGCCAGCAGCTCCAATAGCGGAATCTACAATGAGCAGTTCTTC.

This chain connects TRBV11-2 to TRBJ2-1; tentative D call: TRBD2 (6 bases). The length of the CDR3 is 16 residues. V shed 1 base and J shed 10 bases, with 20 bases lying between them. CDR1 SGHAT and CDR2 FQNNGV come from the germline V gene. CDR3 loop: CASSLGFGGDLLEQFF. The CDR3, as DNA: TGTGCCAGCAGCTTAGGGTTCGGGGGAGATTTATTGGAGCAGTTCTTC.